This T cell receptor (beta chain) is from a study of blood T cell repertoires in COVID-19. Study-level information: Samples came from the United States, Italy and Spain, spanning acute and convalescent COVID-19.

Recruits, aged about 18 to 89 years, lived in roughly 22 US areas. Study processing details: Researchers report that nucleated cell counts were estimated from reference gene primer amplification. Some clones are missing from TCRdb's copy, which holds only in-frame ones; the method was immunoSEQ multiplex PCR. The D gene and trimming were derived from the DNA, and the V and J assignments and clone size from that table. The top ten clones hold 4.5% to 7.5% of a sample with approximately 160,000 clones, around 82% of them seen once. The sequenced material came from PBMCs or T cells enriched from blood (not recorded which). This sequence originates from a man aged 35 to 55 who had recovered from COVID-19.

The CDR3 nucleotides are TGTGCCTGGGGACAGGGGTCCCAGTATGGCTACACCTTC. Translated: CAWGQGSQYGYTF. The V call is TRBV30, the J call TRBJ1-2; TRBD1 agrees at 9 bases. V lost 5 bases to trimming and J lost 5 bases; unmatched junction nucleotides: 6. The CDR3 sequence is 13 residues long. Germline V gives CDR1 GTSNPN, CDR2 SVGIG (reference sequence).